These 2 T cell receptor beta chains were sequenced from one sample in a study of shared clonotypes between healthy human individuals. The method was immunoSEQ multiplex PCR; TCRdb's version includes in-frame clones alone and lacks a portion of them. This sample has around 600,000 clones, with more than 95% found just once. Input material: naive CD4+ T cells sorted from blood. Subset specified: CD45RA+ positively selected. The receptors here all came from a woman between 25 and 40 years old in good health.

J is TRBJ1-5 and V is TRBV19, with D maybe TRBD1 (5 bases). Germline V lookup: CDR1 LNHDA, CDR2 SQIVND (reference sequence). The CDR3 is 14 residues long. V was trimmed by 4 bases and J by 4 bases, leaving 11 bases between them. The CDR3 spells CASSTGGYNQPQHF. In nucleotides, the CDR3 is TGTGCCAGTAGTACCGGGGGGTATAATCAGCCCCAGCATTTT.

V usage is TRBV19 and J usage is TRBJ1-1; D call uncertain. V dropped 3 bases and J dropped 3 bases, with 8 bases sitting between them. Germline V gene data show CDR1 as LNHDA and CDR2 as SQIVND (reference sequence). CDR3 length: 13 residues. CDR3 nucleotide sequence: TGTGCCAGTAGTATGGGCATTTACACTGAAGCTTTCTTT. It yields the protein CASSMGIYTEAFF.